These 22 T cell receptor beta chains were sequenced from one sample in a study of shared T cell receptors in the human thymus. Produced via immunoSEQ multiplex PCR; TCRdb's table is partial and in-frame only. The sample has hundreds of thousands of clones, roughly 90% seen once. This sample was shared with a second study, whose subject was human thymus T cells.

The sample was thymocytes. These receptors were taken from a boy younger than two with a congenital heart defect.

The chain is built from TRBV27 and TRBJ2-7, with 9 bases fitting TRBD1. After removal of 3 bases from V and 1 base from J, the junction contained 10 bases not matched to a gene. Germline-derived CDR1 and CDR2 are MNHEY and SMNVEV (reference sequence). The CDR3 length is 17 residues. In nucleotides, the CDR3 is TGTGCCAGCAGTTTCAAAACCGGGACAGGGAGGTCCTACGAGCAGTACTTC. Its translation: CASSFKTGTGRSYEQYF.

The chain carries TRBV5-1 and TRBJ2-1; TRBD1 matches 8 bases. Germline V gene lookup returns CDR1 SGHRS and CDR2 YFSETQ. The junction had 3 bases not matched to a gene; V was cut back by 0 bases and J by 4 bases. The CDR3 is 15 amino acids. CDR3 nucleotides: TGCGCCAGCAGCTTGGTGACAGGGGCGTACAATGAGCAGTTCTTC. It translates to CASSLVTGAYNEQFF. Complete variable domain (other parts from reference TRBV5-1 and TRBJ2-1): KAGVTQTPRYLIKTRGQQVTLSCSPISGHRSVSWYQQTPGQGLQFLFEYFSETQRNKGNFPGRFSGRQFSNSRSEMNVSTLELGDSALYLCASSLVTGAYNEQFFGPGTRLTVL.

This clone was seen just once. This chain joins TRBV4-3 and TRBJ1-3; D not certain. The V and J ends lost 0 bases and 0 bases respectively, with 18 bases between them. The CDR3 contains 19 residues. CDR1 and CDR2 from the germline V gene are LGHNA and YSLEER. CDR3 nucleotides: TGCGCCAGCAGCCAAGATAGGCCGGGTCCCATGTTCTCTGGAAACACCATATATTTT. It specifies CASSQDRPGPMFSGNTIYF.

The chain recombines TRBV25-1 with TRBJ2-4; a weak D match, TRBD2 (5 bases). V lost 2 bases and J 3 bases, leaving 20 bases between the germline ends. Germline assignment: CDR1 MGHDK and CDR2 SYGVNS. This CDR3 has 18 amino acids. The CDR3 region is CASSEGVSSRADKNIQYF. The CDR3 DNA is TGTGCCAGCAGTGAAGGAGTGTCTTCGAGAGCGGACAAAAACATTCAGTACTTC.

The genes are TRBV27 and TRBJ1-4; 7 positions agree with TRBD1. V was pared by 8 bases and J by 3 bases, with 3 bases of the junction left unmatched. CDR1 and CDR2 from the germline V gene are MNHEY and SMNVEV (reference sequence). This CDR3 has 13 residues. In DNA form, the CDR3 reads TGTGCCAGCCGGGACAGCTCTAATGAAAAACTGTTTTTT. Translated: CASRDSSNEKLFF.

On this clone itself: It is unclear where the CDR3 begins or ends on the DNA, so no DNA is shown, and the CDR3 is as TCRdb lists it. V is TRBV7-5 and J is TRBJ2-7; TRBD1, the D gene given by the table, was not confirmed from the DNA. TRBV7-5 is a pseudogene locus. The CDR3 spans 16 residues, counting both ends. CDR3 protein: CVRSLVWGQGAYEQYF.

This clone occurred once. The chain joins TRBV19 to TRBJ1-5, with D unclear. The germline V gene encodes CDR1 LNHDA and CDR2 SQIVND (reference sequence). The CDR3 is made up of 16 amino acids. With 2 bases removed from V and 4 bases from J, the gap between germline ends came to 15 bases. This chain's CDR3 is CASSILGEELNQPQHF. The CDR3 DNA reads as TGTGCCAGTAGTATACTCGGGGAGGAGCTGAATCAGCCCCAGCATTTT.

As DNA, the CDR3 is TGTGCCAGCAATACCGGGACAGGCGCATACGAGCAGTACTTC. This translates into CASNTGTGAYEQYF. The gene calls are TRBV28 and TRBJ2-7; TRBD1 agrees at 8 bases. J lost 4 bases, V lost 7 bases, and 9 bases had no gene match. Germline assignment: CDR1 MDHEN and CDR2 SYDVKM. There are 14 residues in the CDR3.

In DNA, the CDR3 is TGTGCCAGCTCACCAGGCGCGGGAGACTACGAGCAGTACTTC. Its translation: CASSPGAGDYEQYF. The chain is built from TRBV18 and TRBJ2-7, with 7 bases matching TRBD2. The CDR3 has 14 amino acids. CDR1 KGHSH and CDR2 LQKENI come from the germline V gene. The J segment lost 3 bases and the V segment lost 2 bases, leaving 4 bases of the junction unmatched.

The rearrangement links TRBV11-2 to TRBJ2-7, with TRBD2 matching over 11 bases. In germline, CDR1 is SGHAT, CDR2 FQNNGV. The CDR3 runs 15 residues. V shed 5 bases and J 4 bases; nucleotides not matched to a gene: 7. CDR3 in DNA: TGTGCCAGCAGCGTGACTAGCGGGACGCCGTACGAGCAGTACTTC. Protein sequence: CASSVTSGTPYEQYF.

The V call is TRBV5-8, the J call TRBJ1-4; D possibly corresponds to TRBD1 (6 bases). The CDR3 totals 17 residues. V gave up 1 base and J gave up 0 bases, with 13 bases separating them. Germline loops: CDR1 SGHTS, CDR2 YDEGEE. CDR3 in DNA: TGTGCCAGCAGCTTGAACAGGGACCCATCAACTAATGAAAAACTGTTTTTT. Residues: CASSLNRDPSTNEKLFF.

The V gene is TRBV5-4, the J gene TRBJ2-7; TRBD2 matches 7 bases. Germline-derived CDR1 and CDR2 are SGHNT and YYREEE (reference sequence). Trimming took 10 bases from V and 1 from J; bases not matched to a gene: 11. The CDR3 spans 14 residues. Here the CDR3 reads CAWGRESLSYEQYF. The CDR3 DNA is TGTGCCTGGGGGAGGGAGAGCCTTTCCTACGAGCAGTACTTC.

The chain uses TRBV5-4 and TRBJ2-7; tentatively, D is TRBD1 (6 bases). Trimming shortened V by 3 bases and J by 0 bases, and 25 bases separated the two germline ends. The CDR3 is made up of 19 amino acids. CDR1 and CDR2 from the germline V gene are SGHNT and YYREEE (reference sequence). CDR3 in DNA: TGTGCCAGCAGCTGGGCGACCGATTTAGGACAGAGTTCCTCCTACGAGCAGTACTTC. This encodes CASSWATDLGQSSSYEQYF.

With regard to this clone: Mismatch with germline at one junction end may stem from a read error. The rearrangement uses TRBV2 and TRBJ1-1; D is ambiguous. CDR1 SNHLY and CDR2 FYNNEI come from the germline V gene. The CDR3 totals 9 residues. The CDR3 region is CASSEGQGF. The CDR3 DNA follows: TGTGCCAGCAGTGAAGGACAAGGTTTC.

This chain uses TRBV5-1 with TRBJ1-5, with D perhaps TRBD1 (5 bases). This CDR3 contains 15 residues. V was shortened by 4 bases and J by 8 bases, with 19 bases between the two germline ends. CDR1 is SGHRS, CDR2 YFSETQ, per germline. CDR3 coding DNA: TGCGCCAGCAGCCGCGAAGGAGGGGCCCCGAAGCCCCAGCATTTT. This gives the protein CASSREGGAPKPQHF.

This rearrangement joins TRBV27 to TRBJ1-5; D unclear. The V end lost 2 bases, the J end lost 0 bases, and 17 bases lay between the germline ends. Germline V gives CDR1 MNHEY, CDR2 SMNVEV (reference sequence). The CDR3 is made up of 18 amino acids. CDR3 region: CASSLPRICPDSNQPQHF. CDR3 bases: TGTGCCAGCAGTTTACCGCGGATTTGCCCGGATAGCAATCAGCCCCAGCATTTT.

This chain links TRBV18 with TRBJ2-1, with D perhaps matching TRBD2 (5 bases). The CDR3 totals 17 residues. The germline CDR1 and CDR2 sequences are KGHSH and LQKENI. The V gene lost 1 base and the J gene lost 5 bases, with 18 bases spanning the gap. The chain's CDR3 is CASSPRSGQTRDNEQFF. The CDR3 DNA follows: TGTGCCAGCTCACCACGGAGCGGTCAGACAAGGGACAATGAGCAGTTCTTC.

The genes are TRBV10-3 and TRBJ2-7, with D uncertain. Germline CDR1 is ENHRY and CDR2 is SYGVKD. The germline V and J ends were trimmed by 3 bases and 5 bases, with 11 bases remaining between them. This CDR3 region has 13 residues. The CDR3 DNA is TGTGCCATCAGTGAAAGCGACCCCCACGAGCAGTACTTC. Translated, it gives CAISESDPHEQYF.

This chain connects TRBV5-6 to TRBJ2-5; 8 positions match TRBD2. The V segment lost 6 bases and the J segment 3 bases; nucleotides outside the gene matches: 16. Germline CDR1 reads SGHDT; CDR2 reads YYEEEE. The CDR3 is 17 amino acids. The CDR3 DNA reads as TGTGCCAGCAAGGGGGATGCCCAAGCGGGGGAAGAAGAGACCCAGTACTTC. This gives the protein CASKGDAQAGEEETQYF.

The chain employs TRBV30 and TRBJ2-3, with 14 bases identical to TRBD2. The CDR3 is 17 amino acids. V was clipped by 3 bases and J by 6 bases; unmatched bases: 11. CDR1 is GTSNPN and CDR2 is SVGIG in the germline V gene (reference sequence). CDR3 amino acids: CAWRNPPGLAGDDTQYF. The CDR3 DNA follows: TGTGCCTGGAGGAATCCTCCGGGACTAGCGGGGGATGATACGCAGTATTTT.

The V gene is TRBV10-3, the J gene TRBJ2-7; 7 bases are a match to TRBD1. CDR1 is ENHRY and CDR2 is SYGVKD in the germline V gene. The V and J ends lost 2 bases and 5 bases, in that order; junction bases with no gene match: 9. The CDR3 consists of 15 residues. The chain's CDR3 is CAISELTGSIDEQYF. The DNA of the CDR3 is TGTGCCATCAGTGAGCTGACAGGGAGCATCGACGAGCAGTACTTC.

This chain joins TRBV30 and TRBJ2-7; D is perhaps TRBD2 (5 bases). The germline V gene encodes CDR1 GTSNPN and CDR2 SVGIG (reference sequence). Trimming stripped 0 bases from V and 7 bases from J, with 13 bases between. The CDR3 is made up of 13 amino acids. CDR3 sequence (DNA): TGTGCCTGGAGTGTACCTCTCCGGAGGGAGCAGTACTTC. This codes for CAWSVPLRREQYF. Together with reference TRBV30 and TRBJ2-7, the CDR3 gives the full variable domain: SQTIHQWPATLVQPVGSPLSLECTVEGTSNPNLYWYRQAAGRGLQLLFYSVGIGQISSEVPQNLSASRPQDRQFILSSKKLLLSDSGFYLCAWSVPLRREQYFGPGTRLTVT.